This TCR beta chain was sequenced in a study of T-cell memory formation after mild COVID-19. Study at large: Across donors, TCR clusters were largely donor specific. General study results and limits: There were some responding clones in pre-infection memory, which suggested that cross-reactive memory had joined. A second wave expanding day 15 to 37 was CD4+-biased; contracting clones were balanced.

As to this clonotype: Its antigen is as yet unknown.

CDR1 KGHSH and CDR2 LQKENI come from the germline V gene. The CDR3 totals 12 residues. V lost 2 bases and J 5 bases, leaving 5 bases between the germline ends. From 5'RACE with constant-segment primers came TCR alpha and TCR beta cDNA libraries that carried sample barcodes and UMIs. TCRdb called the 5' RACE reads again in MiXCR, with one record for every CDR3 protein. The sample shows some 120,000 distinct CDR3 sequences, roughly 6.2% of them seen only once. The sequencing sample was made of PBMCs or a T cell subset sorted from them (not recorded which). The rearrangement links TRBV18 to TRBJ2-3; D is ambiguous. The sequence was collected from an adult woman who had mild COVID-19 (a few samples of this study predate the infection). Cell type and time point are not known. The CDR3 region has the DNA TGTGCCAGCTCACCAGGCGTAGATACGCAGTATTTT. Protein sequence: CASSPGVDTQYF.